One and the same sample provided the 9 T cell receptor beta chains below, sequenced in a study of breast tumors, draining lymph nodes, adjacent tissues. Samples came from axillary lymph nodes draining the breast cancer. TCRdb re-called the multiplex PCR reads through MiXCR, storing one row per CDR3 protein. This sample carries 90,000 to 120,000 distinct CDR3 sequences, 21% of them seen once, and the ten largest clones take under 1.5%. Sequenced material: axillary lymph node tissue. These TCRs come from a female donor with breast cancer. Some clones in this sample may be carry-over from other donors' samples.

This clonotype occurred many times. The CDR3 region has the DNA TGCGCCAGCAGCTTCGAGGGGCTCAACAATGAGCAGTTCTTC. It codes for CASSFEGLNNEQFF. The chain couples TRBV5-1 to TRBJ2-1; possibly TRBD1 or TRBD2 for D (5 bases each). Germline-derived CDR1 and CDR2 are SGHRS and YFSETQ. The CDR3 runs to 14 residues. Trimming took off 2 bases at V and 5 bases at J, with 11 bases between the two ends.

Many counts were recorded for this clonotype. The chain employs TRBV3-1 and TRBJ2-7; D not resolved. The ends were cut back, 1 base at V and 4 bases at J, with 5 bases in the middle. Germline CDR1 and CDR2: LGHDT and YNNKEL (reference sequence). The CDR3 extends over 12 amino acids. Here the CDR3 reads CASSQVSYEQYF. The CDR3 nucleotides read TGTGCCAGCAGCCAAGTTTCTTACGAGCAGTACTTC.

The chain is built from TRBV5-1 and TRBJ2-2; 7 nucleotides align to TRBD1. The CDR3 has 16 residues. The trim removed 0 bases at V and 2 bases at J, leaving 4 bases unmatched. The germline V gene has CDR1 SGHRS and CDR2 YFSETQ. CDR3 bases: TGCGCCAGCAGCTTGGTAGGGGGCATCAACACCGGGGAGCTGTTTTTT. It specifies CASSLVGGINTGELFF.

This clonotype was detected many times. This chain links TRBV20-1 with TRBJ1-2; 8 bases align to TRBD1. This CDR3 has 16 amino acids. The germline V gene has CDR1 DFQATT and CDR2 SNEGSKA (reference sequence). V lost 6 bases and J lost 5; bases outside the gene matches: 17. CDR3 region: CSAIKIGTGGGYGYTF. The DNA for the CDR3 is TGCAGTGCAATCAAAATTGGAACAGGGGGGGGGTATGGCTACACCTTC.

This clonotype was picked up a small number of times. The rearrangement joins TRBV4-1 to TRBJ2-2; D is unresolved. V was trimmed by 1 base and J by 6 bases, leaving 6 bases between them. This CDR3 contains 13 residues. Germline CDR1 is MGHRA and CDR2 is YSYEKL. The CDR3 loop is CASSQGAAGELFF. CDR3 sequence (DNA): TGCGCCAGCAGCCAAGGCGCGGCCGGGGAGCTGTTTTTT.

This clonotype occurred many times. This chain connects TRBV5-1 to TRBJ2-1; D not certain. CDR3 length: 14 residues. Deletions cut 4 bases from V and 10 bases from J, with 18 bases between. Germline CDR1 and CDR2: SGHRS and YFSETQ. The CDR3 DNA follows: TGCGCCAGCAGCCCGGTAGGAGAGGCTCGAGAGCAGTTCTTC. Translation gives CASSPVGEAREQFF.

On this clonotype: It may be a read error: a sequence one base away is much more abundant. V gene TRBV20-1 combines with J gene TRBJ2-3; D unclear. Germline values: CDR1 DFQATT, CDR2 SNEGSKA (reference sequence). The CDR3 extends over 12 amino acids. CDR3 region: CSAGDDGDTQYF. CDR3 in DNA: TGCAGTGCTGGAGATGATGGGGATACGCAGTATTTT.

The rearrangement uses TRBV27 and TRBJ2-1, with TRBD2 matching 10 bases. Trimming cost V 8 bases and J 6 bases; bases outside gene matches: 13. This CDR3 spans 16 amino acids. In germline, CDR1 is MNHEY, CDR2 SMNVEV (reference sequence). The CDR3 DNA is TGTGCCAGCTCTACCCTACTAGCGGGGTCTCTCAATGAGCAGTTCTTC. Protein product: CASSTLLAGSLNEQFF.

This clonotype was recorded at least ten times. The chain combines TRBV15 with TRBJ2-5, with 8 bases identical to TRBD2. This CDR3 has 17 residues. CDR1 is LNHNV, CDR2 YYDKDF, per germline (reference sequence). J gave up 5 bases and V 5 bases, and 16 bases lay outside the gene matches. In DNA form, the CDR3 reads TGTGCCACCAGCGGCCGGACTAGCTCCGAAGGGGGGGAGACCCAGTACTTC. Amino acids: CATSGRTSSEGGETQYF.